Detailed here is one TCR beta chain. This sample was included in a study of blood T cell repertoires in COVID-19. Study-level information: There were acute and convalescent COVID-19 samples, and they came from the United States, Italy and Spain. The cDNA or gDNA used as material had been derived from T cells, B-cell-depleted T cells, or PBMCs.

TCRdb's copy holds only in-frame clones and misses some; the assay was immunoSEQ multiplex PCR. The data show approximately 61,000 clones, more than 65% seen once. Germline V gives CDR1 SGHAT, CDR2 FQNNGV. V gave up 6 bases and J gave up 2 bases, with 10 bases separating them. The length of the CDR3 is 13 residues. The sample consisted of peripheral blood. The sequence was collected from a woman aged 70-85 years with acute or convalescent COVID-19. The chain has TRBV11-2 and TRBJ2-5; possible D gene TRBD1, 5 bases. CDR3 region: CASRKGSQETQYF. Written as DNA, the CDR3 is TGTGCCAGCAGGAAGGGGTCACAAGAGACCCAGTACTTC.